A single T cell receptor (beta chain) is shown here with its context. The V end was cut by 1 base, the J end by 7 bases, with 11 bases between. Germline V gives CDR1 DFQATT, CDR2 SNEGSKA (reference sequence). This CDR3 comprises 13 residues. The source of the sample is a study of identical twins. MiXCR was run by TCRdb on the 5' RACE reads, yielding one entry per CDR3 protein. The sample has 470,000 or so distinct CDR3 sequences, roughly 26% seen once. In addition, the sample was reused for a study of T cells expressing NK-cell markers. From that second work: Repertoire data for TCR beta were derived from sorted T cells (CD3+CD56+NKG2C+, CD3+CD56+NKG2C- and CD3+CD56-NKG2C+).

This rearrangement joins TRBV20-1 to TRBJ1-5, with D unresolved. The TCR sequence derives from a woman aged 18-29 years in good health. Sequencing input: CD4+ T cells sorted from blood. In nucleotides, the CDR3 is TGCAGTGCTAGAGTTACGGTCCGACAGCCCCAGCATTTT. Encoded protein: CSARVTVRQPQHF.